The 26 T cell receptor beta chains given below trace back to one sample, sequenced in a study of blood T cells in healthy people across ages. A second about 7 to 11 cycle PCR used barcoded and J-beta primers. Each CDR3 protein gets one entry after TCRdb re-called the 5' RACE reads with MiXCR. The sample gives fewer than 600,000 distinct CDR3 sequences, around a quarter of which show up once; over 3.5% is in the top ten. Another study also made use of these data, one on T cells of mothers and their children.

Sequenced sample: blood. Receptors originate from a boy aged 2 to 10 in good health.

The J gene is TRBJ2-5, the V gene TRBV10-3, with a possible D match to TRBD2 (6 bases). The CDR3 runs 14 residues. V was cut by 2 bases and J by 7 bases, with 14 bases left in between. The germline CDR1 and CDR2 sequences are ENHRY and SYGVKD. The CDR3 DNA reads TGTGCCATCAGTGAGCCTGGAGGGGATGGGACCCAGTACTTC. It translates to CAISEPGGDGTQYF.

This chain links TRBV14 with TRBJ2-3; D not certain. V lost 2 bases to trimming and J lost 3 bases, with 15 bases between them. Germline loops: CDR1 SGHDN, CDR2 FVKESK. This CDR3 is 16 amino acids long. CDR3 coding DNA: TGTGCCAGCAGCCAACCCGGAGATTTGGAGACAGATACGCAGTATTTT. Protein product: CASSQPGDLETDTQYF.

This rearrangement joins TRBV28 to TRBJ1-6, with 10 bases that match TRBD1. CDR1 is MDHEN and CDR2 is SYDVKM in the germline V gene. The CDR3 has 14 amino acids. Germline trimming cut 5 bases from V and 7 bases from J; bases unmatched to any gene: 2. In DNA, the CDR3 is TGTGCCAGCAGTCGACAGGGGGCGAATTCACCCCTCCACTTT. It specifies CASSRQGANSPLHF.

CDR3 sequence: CASSEDDDWGYGYTF. The CDR3 region has the DNA TGTGCCAGCAGTGAGGACGATGACTGGGGCTATGGCTACACCTTC. The chain is built from TRBV2 and TRBJ1-2; D unclear. CDR3 length equals 15 residues. Deletions cut 3 bases from V and 4 bases from J, with 15 bases between. CDR1 and CDR2 from the germline V gene are SNHLY and FYNNEI.

The chain uses TRBV5-1 and TRBJ1-6; D not certain. Germline V gene data show CDR1 as SGHRS and CDR2 as YFSETQ. The CDR3 length is 13 residues. V was trimmed by 3 bases and J by 7 bases, leaving 8 bases between them. The CDR3 DNA follows: TGCGCCAGCAGCTACGGGGAGAATTCACCCCTCCACTTT. Its translation is CASSYGENSPLHF.

This clonotype was seen only a few times. An end of the junction does not agree with germline; a read error may underlie this. The gene calls are TRBV7-8 and TRBJ2-2; no reliable D call. Germline V CDR1 and CDR2: SGHVS, FQNEAQ. This CDR3 is built from 13 residues. CDR3 coding DNA: TGTGCCAGCAGGTTAGAGAACACCGGGGAGCTGTTTTTT. It specifies CASRLENTGELFF.

About this clonotype: Sequence at one end of the junction differs from germline and may be a read error. The CDR3 DNA sequence: TGTACCAGCAGCCAACCAAATTCACCCCTCCACTTT. It codes for CTSSQPNSPLHF. J is TRBJ1-6 and V is TRBV7-8; D unclear. CDR1 is SGHVS and CDR2 is FQNEAQ in the germline V gene. This CDR3 contains 12 residues.

The J gene is TRBJ2-7, the V gene TRBV10-3; D not certain. Trimming removed 6 bases at V and 4 bases at J, with 7 bases between. The germline gives CDR1 ENHRY, CDR2 SYGVKD. The CDR3 loop spans 11 amino acids. This chain's CDR3 is CAIRKDYEQYF. The CDR3 nucleotides read TGTGCCATCAGGAAAGATTACGAGCAGTACTTC.

The V gene is TRBV7-8, the J gene TRBJ1-5; no clear D gene. CDR3 length: 15 amino acids. Trimming cost V 1 base and J 3 bases, with 10 bases left between them. Germline V gene lookup returns CDR1 SGHVS and CDR2 FQNEAQ. The CDR3 loop reads CASSLVRGFNQPQHF. The CDR3 region has the DNA TGTGCCAGCAGCTTAGTCCGAGGGTTCAATCAGCCCCAGCATTTT.

This clonotype was found many times. The chain joins TRBV2 to TRBJ1-3; D is undetermined. The CDR3 spans 14 residues. Germline lookup yields CDR1 SNHLY and CDR2 FYNNEI. V shed 1 base and J shed 0 bases, with 4 bases lying between them. The CDR3 loop is CASSEENSGNTIYF. CDR3 coding DNA: TGTGCCAGCAGTGAAGAAAACTCTGGAAACACCATATATTTT.

The V call is TRBV20-1, the J call TRBJ2-2; 7 nucleotides agree with TRBD2. Germline CDR1 is DFQATT and CDR2 is SNEGSKA (reference sequence). With V trimmed by 5 bases and J by 9 bases, 9 bases remained unmatched. This CDR3 spans 13 amino acids. The CDR3 DNA reads as TGCAGTGCTCATGGACTAGGTTCCAGGGAGCTGTTTTTT. Encoded protein: CSAHGLGSRELFF.

The chain carries TRBV7-2 and TRBJ1-2; D possibly corresponds to TRBD1 (6 bases). V was trimmed by 1 base and J by 2 bases, leaving 20 bases between them. The length of the CDR3 is 18 residues. The germline CDR1 and CDR2 sequences are SGHTA and FQGNSA. The CDR3 is CASSLGVVWYRANYGYTF. In nucleotides, the CDR3 is TGTGCCAGCAGCTTAGGGGTGGTTTGGTACAGGGCCAACTATGGCTACACCTTC. Together with reference TRBV7-2 and TRBJ1-2, the CDR3 gives the full variable domain: GAGVSQSPSNKVTEKGKDVELRCDPISGHTALYWYRQSLGQGLEFLIYFQGNSAPDKSGLPSDRFSAERTGGSVSTLTIQRTQQEDSAVYLCASSLGVVWYRANYGYTFGSGTRLTVV.

The gene calls are TRBV21-1 and TRBJ2-1; the table names TRBD2, a call not compared with the DNA. TRBV21-1 is given as a pseudogene. CDR3 length: 16 residues. CDR3 in amino acids: CASLVGLAASYNEQFF. The DNA of the CDR3 is TGTGCCAGCCTGGTGGGACTAGCGGCCTCCTACAATGAGCAGTTCTTC.

The chain uses TRBV5-1 and TRBJ2-5; 11 bases are shared with TRBD1. The V gene's germline CDR1 is SGHRS and CDR2 YFSETQ. With V trimmed by 1 base and J by 2 bases, 4 bases remained unmatched. The length of the CDR3 is 16 residues. CDR3 residues: CASSLSGTGGQETQYF. The CDR3 region has the DNA TGCGCCAGCAGCTTGTCAGGGACAGGGGGTCAAGAGACCCAGTACTTC.

J is TRBJ2-2 and V is TRBV10-3; 7 bases are a match to TRBD2. CDR1 ENHRY and CDR2 SYGVKD come from the germline V gene. V lost 11 bases to trimming and J lost 0 bases; unmatched junction nucleotides: 3. This CDR3 spans 13 amino acids. The CDR3 here is CASTSPNTGELFF. CDR3 nucleotide sequence: TGTGCCTCGACTAGCCCGAACACCGGGGAGCTGTTTTTT.

In this sample, this clonotype turned up a few times. The rearrangement joins TRBV12-3 or TRBV12-4 to TRBJ2-5; tentative D call: TRBD2 (6 bases). Judging by the DNA end, TRBJ2-7 fits better; the J call may be wrong. This CDR3 is built from 14 residues. As DNA, the CDR3 is TGTGCCAGCAGTATAGGGACTGGTGGCTACGAGCAGTACTTC. Its protein is CASSIGTGGYEQYF.

This chain uses TRBV20-1 with TRBJ2-1, with D possibly being TRBD1 (6 bases). Germline-derived CDR1 and CDR2 are DFQATT and SNEGSKA (reference sequence). The CDR3 length is 13 residues. V lost 8 bases to trimming and J lost 0 bases, with 11 bases between them. The CDR3 sequence is CSLIGGSYNEQFF. The CDR3 nucleotides read TGCAGTCTCATAGGGGGCTCCTACAATGAGCAGTTCTTC.

This chain joins TRBV24-1 and TRBJ1-5; D uncertain. The CDR3 is made up of 12 amino acids. CDR1 is KGHDR, CDR2 SFDVKD, per germline. Trimming shortened V by 3 bases and J by 4 bases, and 3 bases separated the two germline ends. The CDR3 bases are TGTGCCACCAGTGATGGGAATCAGCCCCAGCATTTT. Amino acid sequence: CATSDGNQPQHF.

The chain carries TRBV28 and TRBJ2-7, with 7 bases aligning to TRBD1. Trimming cost V 3 bases and J 2 bases; bases outside gene matches: 13. In germline, CDR1 is MDHEN, CDR2 SYDVKM. CDR3 length: 17 residues. CDR3 sequence reads: CASSFGGRGFIAYEQYF. In DNA, the CDR3 is TGTGCCAGCAGTTTTGGGGGCAGGGGGTTTATCGCCTACGAGCAGTACTTC.

Only a few counts were recorded for this clonotype. The chain employs TRBV7-2 and TRBJ1-2; 10 nucleotides line up with TRBD1. The CDR3 spans 15 residues. The V gene end was trimmed by 5 bases and the J gene end by 4 bases; junction bases not matched to a gene: 7. CDR1 is SGHTA and CDR2 is FQGNSA in the germline V gene. The CDR3 nucleotides are TGTGCCAGCAGCATGAGGACAGGGGGAGGCTATGGCTACACCTTC. The encoded protein is CASSMRTGGGYGYTF.

This clonotype has only a few counts. The gene calls are TRBV20-1 and TRBJ2-7, with D maybe TRBD2 (5 bases). Germline loops: CDR1 DFQATT, CDR2 SNEGSKA (reference sequence). The V end was cut by 0 bases, the J end by 0 bases, with 9 bases between. CDR3 length equals 14 residues. In DNA form, the CDR3 reads TGCAGTGCTAGAGATCAGCGGAGCTCCTACGAGCAGTACTTC. Translated: CSARDQRSSYEQYF.

The table lists this clonotype with a few counts. The gene calls are TRBV2 and TRBJ1-2; 9 nucleotides agree with TRBD1. Looked up from germline, CDR1 is SNHLY and CDR2 is FYNNEI. CDR3 length: 15 residues. Trimming removed 4 bases from V and 6 bases from J; junction bases left unmatched: 9. The CDR3 sequence: CASSVVGQGPNGYTF. The DNA of the CDR3 is TGTGCCAGCAGTGTGGTGGGACAGGGCCCCAATGGCTACACCTTC.

The chain employs TRBV6-6 and TRBJ2-5; 10 bases match TRBD2. Germline V CDR1 and CDR2: MNHNY, SVGAGI (reference sequence). Trimming took 6 bases from V and 2 from J; bases not matched to a gene: 6. This CDR3 is 15 amino acids long. The CDR3: CASSPLAGPQETQYF. In DNA, the CDR3 is TGTGCCAGCAGCCCACTAGCGGGACCGCAAGAGACCCAGTACTTC.

This clonotype was counted between two and nine times. V gene TRBV6-6 combines with J gene TRBJ2-5; either TRBD1 or TRBD2 may supply D (5 bases each). The closer fit of TRBJ2-1 to the DNA end suggests the J call may be wrong. Per germline, CDR1 MNHNY and CDR2 SVGAGI (reference sequence). This CDR3 has 14 amino acids. CDR3 in DNA: TGTGCCAGTTACGGGACGGCCCCCGGCAATGAGCAGTTCTTC. As protein: CASYGTAPGNEQFF.

The V gene is TRBV11-2, the J gene TRBJ2-5; weak D call: TRBD1 (6 bases). The closer fit of TRBJ2-7 to the DNA end suggests the J call may be wrong. Per the germline V gene, CDR1 is SGHAT and CDR2 is FQNNGV. CDR3 length equals 15 residues. The CDR3 loop reads CASSTRGTGSYEQYF. CDR3 bases: TGTGCCAGCAGCACCAGGGGTACGGGGTCCTACGAGCAGTACTTC.

This rearrangement joins TRBV5-4 to TRBJ1-1; TRBD1 agrees at 9 bases. Germline V gene data show CDR1 as SGHNT and CDR2 as YYREEE (reference sequence). The CDR3 contains 14 residues. The V and J ends lost 4 bases and 5 bases, in that order; junction bases with no gene match: 6. The CDR3 DNA reads as TGTGCCAGCAGCGGGGGGACAGGGAGGACTGAAGCTTTCTTT. Protein: CASSGGTGRTEAFF.